The 24 T cell receptor beta chains below come from one sample, sequenced in a study of type 1 regulatory T cells listed by TCRdb under 2021. Data came from an Illumina MiSeq. In-frame beta chains were kept once TCRdb had trimmed the public reads at Q25 with fastp and called clones with MiXCR. Entries are consolidated by CDR3 protein sequence, retaining the most common genes and DNA. For this sample there are over 90,000 distinct CDR3 sequences; 25% to 40% appear just once. About 2% of the sample comes from the top ten. The sequenced sample consisted of CD4+ T cells, either the whole sample or a sorted fraction (not recorded which). The receptors stem from a human donor in good health.

The CDR3 loop reads CASIRGVGTEAFF. The DNA for the CDR3 is TGTGCCAGCATTAGGGGGGTAGGCACTGAAGCTTTCTTT. The genes are TRBV6-6 and TRBJ1-1, with TRBD1 as a possible D gene (6 bases). The CDR3 totals 13 residues. The V end was cut by 7 bases, the J end by 4 bases, with 13 bases between. Per germline, CDR1 MNHNY and CDR2 SVGAGI (reference sequence).

The sample holds a few counts of this clonotype. V gene TRBV20-1 combines with J gene TRBJ1-4; TRBD1 matches at 8 bases. Germline loops: CDR1 DFQATT, CDR2 SNEGSKA (reference sequence). This CDR3 is 15 amino acids long. The V gene end was trimmed by 5 bases and the J gene end by 4 bases; junction bases not matched to a gene: 9. CDR3 loop: CSASGQGLGNEKLFF. The CDR3 coding sequence is TGCAGTGCTTCAGGACAGGGCCTGGGTAATGAAAAACTGTTTTTT.

J is TRBJ2-1 and V is TRBV18; D is tentatively TRBD1 or TRBD2 (5 bases each). Trimming removed 3 bases at V and 15 bases at J, with 21 bases between. The CDR3 runs to 14 residues. Germline V gives CDR1 KGHSH, CDR2 LQKENI. The CDR3 DNA is TGTGCCAGCTCACCCACACGGGACCCCCCCTCGTGGTTCTTC. Translation: CASSPTRDPPSWFF. Using reference TRBV18 and TRBJ2-1 for the parts outside the CDR3, the full variable domain is NAGVMQNPRHLVRRRGQEARLRCSPMKGHSHVYWYRQLPEEGLKFMVYLQKENIIDESGMPKERFSAEFPKEGPSILRIQQVVRGDSAAYFCASSPTRDPPSWFFGPGTRLTVL.

J is TRBJ2-2 and V is TRBV5-1, with 12 bases matching TRBD2. The J segment lost 2 bases and the V segment lost 0 bases, leaving 11 bases of the junction unmatched. This CDR3 has 20 residues. Germline V lookup: CDR1 SGHRS, CDR2 YFSETQ. CDR3: CASSLVGLAGGPRNTGELFF. The CDR3 DNA sequence: TGCGCCAGCAGCTTGGTCGGGCTAGCGGGAGGGCCTAGAAACACCGGGGAGCTGTTTTTT.

V usage is TRBV20-1 and J usage is TRBJ1-4, with 8 nucleotides matching TRBD1. Germline CDR1 reads DFQATT; CDR2 reads SNEGSKA (reference sequence). V trimming: 2 bases; J trimming: 6 bases; junction bases outside the gene matches: 5. The CDR3 covers 14 residues. The CDR3: CSARRPGGDEKLFF. CDR3 DNA: TGCAGTGCTAGAAGGCCAGGGGGCGATGAAAAACTGTTTTTT.

The chain is built from TRBV29-1 and TRBJ2-3; 11 bases are shared with TRBD2. The V and J ends lost 0 bases and 4 bases, in that order; junction bases with no gene match: 3. CDR1 SQVTM and CDR2 ANQGSEA come from the germline V gene. This CDR3 has 15 residues. The CDR3 sequence is CSVEEGSGGADTQYF. In DNA form, the CDR3 reads TGCAGCGTTGAAGAGGGTAGCGGGGGGGCAGATACGCAGTATTTT.

This chain uses TRBV5-4 with TRBJ1-2; a possible D gene is TRBD1 (6 bases). V dropped 1 base and J dropped 1 base, with 11 bases sitting between them. Germline V CDR1 and CDR2: SGHNT, YYREEE (reference sequence). The CDR3 consists of 15 residues. CDR3 DNA: TGTGCCAGCAGCTTGAATCAGGGGCTTAACTATGGCTACACCTTC. Translating it yields CASSLNQGLNYGYTF.

A few counts support this clonotype. The rearrangement links TRBV7-9 to TRBJ2-1; TRBD2 matches 8 bases. This CDR3 comprises 15 residues. Unmatched junction bases numbered 9, after V lost 5 bases and J lost 6 bases. Germline CDR1 SEHNR, CDR2 FQNEAQ (reference sequence). CDR3 sequence: CASSHGLAVGNEQFF. Here the CDR3 DNA reads TGTGCCAGCAGCCACGGACTAGCTGTCGGCAATGAGCAGTTCTTC.

V usage is TRBV15 and J usage is TRBJ2-7; 8 bases align to TRBD1. Germline CDR1 is LNHNV and CDR2 is YYDKDF (reference sequence). V dropped 9 bases and J dropped 0; count of bases not matched to a gene: 1. The CDR3 length is 12 residues. CDR3 in amino acids: CATGQGSYEQYF. The CDR3 nucleotides read TGTGCCACAGGACAGGGCTCCTACGAGCAGTACTTC.

This clonotype was detected only a few times. The chain couples TRBV20-1 to TRBJ2-1; D is unclear. The length of the CDR3 is 13 residues. V lost 3 bases and J lost 5, with 11 bases in between. Germline V lookup: CDR1 DFQATT, CDR2 SNEGSKA (reference sequence). CDR3 protein: CSASSGTNNEQFF. CDR3 DNA: TGCAGTGCTAGTTCCGGAACCAACAATGAGCAGTTCTTC.

This chain connects TRBV5-1 to TRBJ2-5; 12 nucleotides align to TRBD2. This CDR3 spans 16 amino acids. V lost 0 bases, J lost 4 bases, and 4 bases stayed unmatched. Looked up from germline, CDR1 is SGHRS and CDR2 is YFSETQ. CDR3 sequence reads: CASSLDASGRGETQYF. The CDR3 nucleotides read TGCGCCAGCAGCTTGGATGCTAGCGGGAGGGGAGAGACCCAGTACTTC.

This clonotype was found a few times. V gene TRBV20-1 combines with J gene TRBJ2-3; no firm D call. Trimming removed 7 bases at V and 1 base at J, with 21 bases between. CDR3 length: 16 residues. Germline loops: CDR1 DFQATT, CDR2 SNEGSKA (reference sequence). The CDR3 nucleotides are TGCAGTGTGGGAAAATCCAGCGCCGGTGGCACAGATACGCAGTATTTT. Protein product: CSVGKSSAGGTDTQYF.

The chain joins TRBV11-2 to TRBJ2-3; 10 nucleotides align to TRBD2. CDR1 and CDR2 from the germline V gene are SGHAT and FQNNGV. The CDR3 is 16 residues long. After removal of 1 base from V and 4 bases from J, the junction contained 5 bases not matched to a gene. CDR3 nucleotide sequence: TGTGCCAGCAGCTTAGCTAGCGGGAGTCGCCCAGATACGCAGTATTTT. Translating it yields CASSLASGSRPDTQYF.

The chain links TRBV12-3 or TRBV12-4 to TRBJ1-2; TRBD1 agrees at 7 bases. The CDR3 totals 14 residues. V gave up 5 bases and J gave up 2 bases; unmatched junction bases: 5. Written as DNA, the CDR3 is TGTGCCAGCAGTGTCCGACAGGGCAACTATGGCTACACCTTC. It is translated as CASSVRQGNYGYTF.

This clonotype appeared a few times. The rearrangement joins TRBV20-1 to TRBJ2-7; possible D gene TRBD1, 5 bases. The V end lost 0 bases, the J end lost 3 bases, and 12 bases lay between the germline ends. Germline CDR1 and CDR2: DFQATT and SNEGSKA (reference sequence). This CDR3 is 14 amino acids long. The CDR3 loop is CSARDTGLSYEQYF. CDR3 sequence (DNA): TGCAGTGCTAGAGATACAGGCCTAAGCTACGAGCAGTACTTC.

This clonotype was seen a handful of times. The chain is built from TRBV28 and TRBJ2-1; D remains ambiguous. The germline gives CDR1 MDHEN, CDR2 SYDVKM. The V end lost 3 bases, the J end lost 5 bases, and 8 bases lay between the germline ends. The CDR3 spans 13 residues. The CDR3 nucleotides are TGTGCCAGCAGTTTGTCTGGGGACAATGAGCAGTTCTTC. Residues: CASSLSGDNEQFF.

This clonotype has only a few counts. The rearrangement uses TRBV6-2 or TRBV6-3 and TRBJ2-7; TRBD2 matches at 11 bases. Looked up from germline, CDR1 is MNHEY and CDR2 is SVGEGT. J was trimmed by 2 bases and V by 8 bases; bases with no gene match: 5. The CDR3 has 14 amino acids. DNA for the CDR3: TGTGCCAGCGCCGGGACTAGCGGAACCTACGAGCAGTACTTC. Its translation: CASAGTSGTYEQYF.

This clonotype was counted a single time. V usage is TRBV19 and J usage is TRBJ2-1, with 14 bases fitting TRBD2. Trimming took 8 bases from V and 9 from J; bases not matched to a gene: 12. CDR3 length: 16 amino acids. Germline assignment: CDR1 LNHDA and CDR2 SQIVND (reference sequence). The CDR3 reads CASSPVQTSGRGEQFF. The CDR3, as DNA: TGTGCCAGTTCCCCGGTCCAGACTAGCGGGAGGGGTGAGCAGTTCTTC.

This clonotype has just a few counts. J is TRBJ1-5 and V is TRBV20-1, with 12 bases that match TRBD1. Trimming cost V 3 bases and J 6 bases; bases outside gene matches: 3. This CDR3 comprises 14 residues. Germline V gene sequence: CDR1 DFQATT, CDR2 SNEGSKA (reference sequence). CDR3: CSARGDRGRQPQHF. The CDR3 DNA reads TGCAGTGCTAGGGGGGACAGGGGGCGTCAGCCCCAGCATTTT.

The rearrangement uses TRBV27 and TRBJ2-1, with TRBD2 matching 8 bases. J was trimmed by 2 bases and V by 5 bases; bases with no gene match: 17. The CDR3 length is 19 residues. Germline loops: CDR1 MNHEY, CDR2 SMNVEV (reference sequence). The CDR3 DNA sequence: TGTGCCAGCAGTAATCCCGGGACGGCTGGACTAGCACCCTACAATGAGCAGTTCTTC. Translation: CASSNPGTAGLAPYNEQFF.

The V and J genes are TRBV27 and TRBJ2-1; no definite D call. The V gene lost 2 bases and the J gene lost 7 bases, with 3 bases spanning the gap. The germline CDR1 and CDR2 sequences are MNHEY and SMNVEV (reference sequence). The CDR3 is 11 residues long. CDR3 nucleotide sequence: TGTGCCAGCAGTTTACGTAATGAGCAGTTCTTC. Its translation is CASSLRNEQFF.

The V and J genes are TRBV28 and TRBJ1-5; D perhaps matches TRBD1 (5 bases). CDR1 is MDHEN, CDR2 SYDVKM, per germline. V shed 5 bases and J shed 5 bases, with 16 bases lying between them. This CDR3 is built from 15 residues. Here the CDR3 reads CASSAAGTSDQPQHF. DNA of the CDR3: TGTGCCAGCAGTGCCGCCGGGACCTCGGATCAGCCCCAGCATTTT. The full variable domain, its missing parts supplied by reference TRBV28 and TRBJ1-5, is DVKVTQSSRYLVKRTGEKVFLECVQDMDHENMFWYRQDPGLGLRLIYFSYDVKMKEKGDIPEGYSVSREKKERFSLILESASTNQTSMYLCASSAAGTSDQPQHFGDGTRLSIL.

J is TRBJ2-7 and V is TRBV27, with a possible D match to TRBD2 (6 bases). Germline CDR1 reads MNHEY; CDR2 reads SMNVEV (reference sequence). Trimming pared 5 bases from V and 3 bases from J, leaving 20 bases between. The CDR3 consists of 16 residues. CDR3 residues: CASSPVFSGVFYEQYF. The CDR3 DNA follows: TGTGCCAGCAGTCCCGTTTTTAGCGGAGTATTCTACGAGCAGTACTTC.

There are a few counts of this clonotype. The chain carries TRBV20-1 and TRBJ2-2; 11 bases are shared with TRBD2. Looked up from germline, CDR1 is DFQATT and CDR2 is SNEGSKA (reference sequence). J lost 2 bases, V lost 6 bases, and 5 bases had no gene match. The CDR3 spans 15 residues. The chain's CDR3 is CSASRLAGNTGELFF. The CDR3 bases are TGCAGTGCGTCAAGACTAGCGGGAAACACCGGGGAGCTGTTTTTT.